This TCR beta chain was sequenced for a study of blood T cell repertoires in COVID-19. Study as a whole: Some COVID-19 samples were acute and others convalescent; all came from the United States, Italy and Spain.

Germline CDR1 and CDR2: SEHNR and FQNEAQ (reference sequence). The CDR3 contains 15 residues. V dropped 5 bases and J dropped 1 base, with 11 bases sitting between them. In the original analysis: How many nucleated cells were present was estimated from reference gene primer amplification. Some clones are missing from TCRdb's copy, which holds only in-frame ones; the method was immunoSEQ multiplex PCR. That table is the source of V, J and clone size, and D and trimming were worked out from the DNA. The sample includes about 61,000 clones, 80% to 90% of them seen just once. The chain carries TRBV7-9 and TRBJ1-4, with D uncertain. Material for sequencing was peripheral blood. The TCR comes from a woman older than 75 with active COVID-19. The CDR3: CASSLYAVTNEKLFF. CDR3 nucleotide sequence: TGTGCCAGCAGCCTTTACGCAGTAACTAATGAAAAACTGTTTTTT.